The 22 T cell receptor beta chains below come from one sample, sequenced in a study of technical replicates of blood from a handful of donors. The table came from immunoSEQ multiplex PCR; TCRdb's copy has only in-frame clones and leaves some out. The sample lists 95,000 to 100,000 clones, 90% to 97% occurring once. The sample consisted of T cells isolated from PBMCs. Every receptor here comes from a human donor in good health.

The V gene is TRBV6-6, the J gene TRBJ1-4; 7 positions match TRBD1. The CDR3 consists of 13 residues. Germline assignment: CDR1 MNHNY and CDR2 SVGAGI (reference sequence). After removal of 6 bases from V and 8 bases from J, the junction contained 6 bases not matched to a gene. The DNA of the CDR3 is TGTGCCAGCAGAAACAGGGGTTCCGAAAAACTGTTTTTT. Protein sequence: CASRNRGSEKLFF.

V and J are TRBV7-3 and TRBJ1-2; perhaps TRBD1 as D (6 bases). CDR3 length: 13 amino acids. V dropped 1 base and J dropped 4 bases, with 7 bases sitting between them. Germline V gene sequence: CDR1 SGHTA, CDR2 FQGTGA. CDR3 bases: TGTGCCAGCAGCTTAAAAGGGGGCTATGGCTACACCTTC. Translated, it gives CASSLKGGYGYTF.

The rearrangement joins TRBV12-5 to TRBJ1-2, with D possibly TRBD1 on 5 matching bases. This CDR3 is 16 amino acids long. The germline gives CDR1 LGHNT, CDR2 FRNRAP. The V gene lost 0 bases and the J gene lost 5 bases, with 16 bases spanning the gap. In DNA, the CDR3 is TGTGCTAGTGGTTTGGTTACGGGGGGTTTCAATTATGGCTACACCTTC. Its protein is CASGLVTGGFNYGYTF.

This clone is a singleton in its sample. The chain is built from TRBV6-1 and TRBJ1-5; TRBD1 matches at 9 bases. CDR3 length: 15 amino acids. Germline V gene lookup returns CDR1 MNHNS and CDR2 SASEGT. The V gene end was trimmed by 3 bases and the J gene end by 4 bases; junction bases not matched to a gene: 4. DNA of the CDR3: TGTGCCAGCAGTGACGACAGGGGGTGGAATCAGCCCCAGCATTTT. Encoded protein: CASSDDRGWNQPQHF.

J is TRBJ2-5 and V is TRBV11-2, with 11 bases fitting TRBD2. Germline V CDR1 and CDR2: SGHAT, FQNNGV. The V and J ends lost 4 bases and 5 bases, in that order; junction bases with no gene match: 6. The CDR3 is made up of 15 amino acids. The CDR3 spells CASSSLAGGSETQYF. CDR3 bases: TGTGCCAGCAGCTCCTTAGCGGGAGGGTCCGAGACCCAGTACTTC.

A note on this clone: The sample holds other DNA sequences that translate to the same CDR3. The J gene is TRBJ2-7, the V gene TRBV5-1; 11 bases agree with TRBD2. Trimming at V came to 3 bases and at J to 7 bases, leaving 12 bases not matched to a gene. Germline lookup yields CDR1 SGHRS and CDR2 YFSETQ. This CDR3 comprises 16 residues. The CDR3 nucleotides read TGCGCCAGCAGCTATCAAACTAGCGGGAGTCGGCGGGAGCAGTACTTC. Amino acids: CASSYQTSGSRREQYF.

This clone was recorded only once. The gene calls are TRBV5-6 and TRBJ1-2, with 10 bases fitting TRBD1. Trimming cost V 0 bases and J 8 bases; bases outside gene matches: 1. The CDR3 sequence is 13 residues long. Germline loops: CDR1 SGHDT, CDR2 YYEEEE. The CDR3 DNA reads as TGTGCCAGCAGCTTGGTGGGACAGGGGGGCTACACCTTC. Translating gives CASSLVGQGGYTF.

This rearrangement joins TRBV5-4 to TRBJ2-1; TRBD2 aligns across 8 bases. Germline lookup yields CDR1 SGHNT and CDR2 YYREEE (reference sequence). V lost 4 bases to trimming and J lost 4 bases; unmatched junction nucleotides: 4. The CDR3 length is 14 residues. DNA for the CDR3: TGTGCCAGCAGCATACTAGCGGCGTACAATGAGCAGTTCTTC. Its protein product is CASSILAAYNEQFF.

The gene calls are TRBV28 and TRBJ1-1; D uncertain. The V end lost 5 bases, the J end lost 1 base, and 8 bases lay between the germline ends. Germline values: CDR1 MDHEN, CDR2 SYDVKM. This CDR3 contains 13 residues. CDR3: CASSPRGNTEAFF. DNA for the CDR3: TGTGCCAGCAGTCCCCGGGGGAACACTGAAGCTTTCTTT.

The genes are TRBV4-1 and TRBJ1-5; 7 positions match TRBD1. The CDR3 sequence is 18 residues long. Germline V gene sequence: CDR1 MGHRA, CDR2 YSYEKL. V was pared by 2 bases and J by 0 bases, with 10 bases of the junction left unmatched. The CDR3 sequence is CASSQSSTGIYSNQPQHF. In nucleotides, the CDR3 is TGCGCCAGCAGCCAATCTTCGACAGGGATTTATAGCAATCAGCCCCAGCATTTT.

The chain couples TRBV5-6 to TRBJ2-3; weak D call: TRBD1 (5 bases). The germline V gene encodes CDR1 SGHDT and CDR2 YYEEEE. V lost 3 bases, J lost 6 bases, and 11 bases lay in between. This CDR3 spans 13 amino acids. The CDR3 DNA is TGTGCCAGCAGCTCAGGGATTTGGGATACGCAGTATTTT. This translates into CASSSGIWDTQYF.

The V call is TRBV5-4, the J call TRBJ2-7, with 8 nucleotides matching TRBD2. Germline CDR1 and CDR2: SGHNT and YYREEE (reference sequence). CDR3 size: 14 residues. With 3 bases clipped from V and 2 bases from J, the junction kept 4 bases outside the gene matches. The CDR3 loop reads CASSSGLVPYEQYF. The CDR3 nucleotides are TGTGCCAGCAGCTCGGGACTAGTCCCCTACGAGCAGTACTTC.

The chain combines TRBV27 with TRBJ1-2; 8 bases fit TRBD1. Trimming removed 3 bases from V and 4 bases from J; junction bases left unmatched: 13. The CDR3 contains 17 residues. The germline gives CDR1 MNHEY, CDR2 SMNVEV (reference sequence). The CDR3 reads CASSFTHPGQVSYGYTF. CDR3 in DNA: TGTGCCAGCAGTTTCACGCACCCGGGACAGGTCTCCTATGGCTACACCTTC.

The chain recombines TRBV30 with TRBJ2-1; D is perhaps TRBD1 (6 bases). The CDR3 has 14 amino acids. The V gene lost 1 base and the J gene lost 8 bases, with 15 bases spanning the gap. The V gene's germline CDR1 is GTSNPN and CDR2 SVGIG (reference sequence). In DNA form, the CDR3 reads TGTGCCTGGAGTGCATCGATACAGGGCTATGAGCAGTTCTTC. Residues: CAWSASIQGYEQFF.

The chain uses TRBV30 and TRBJ1-2, with TRBD1 matching over 9 bases. Germline values: CDR1 GTSNPN, CDR2 SVGIG (reference sequence). The CDR3 runs to 15 residues. Trimming at V came to 4 bases and at J to 4 bases, leaving 10 bases not matched to a gene. CDR3 nucleotide sequence: TGTGCCTGGACTGCCGGGACAGGGCTTTTCTATGGCTACACCTTC. This sequence encodes CAWTAGTGLFYGYTF. Combining the CDR3 with reference TRBV30 and TRBJ1-2 gives the whole variable domain SQTIHQWPATLVQPVGSPLSLECTVEGTSNPNLYWYRQAAGRGLQLLFYSVGIGQISSEVPQNLSASRPQDRQFILSSKKLLLSDSGFYLCAWTAGTGLFYGYTFGSGTRLTVV.

This clone has a handful of counts. The chain couples TRBV9 to TRBJ1-5, with a possible D match to TRBD1 (5 bases). Germline CDR1 SGDLS, CDR2 YYNGEE. V was trimmed by 0 bases and J by 1 base, leaving 8 bases between them. This CDR3 has 15 amino acids. CDR3 amino acids: CASSVVQGSNQPQHF. For the CDR3, the DNA is TGTGCCAGCAGCGTAGTTCAGGGCAGCAATCAGCCCCAGCATTTT.

The rearrangement uses TRBV10-1 and TRBJ1-1, with 7 nucleotides matching TRBD1. Germline V gives CDR1 WNHNN, CDR2 SYGVQD (reference sequence). This CDR3 spans 13 amino acids. V dropped 6 bases and J dropped 5; count of bases not matched to a gene: 6. CDR3 loop: CASSQGVGTEAFF. The CDR3 DNA reads TGCGCCAGCAGCCAGGGGGTAGGGACTGAAGCTTTCTTT.

The chain joins TRBV6-5 to TRBJ1-1; TRBD1 might be the D (6 bases). The CDR3 is made up of 14 amino acids. The germline gives CDR1 MNHEY, CDR2 SVGAGI. V lost 2 bases, J lost 1 base, and 8 bases lay in between. Written as DNA, the CDR3 is TGTGCCAGCAGTTACACGGGACAGAACACTGAAGCTTTCTTT. Residues: CASSYTGQNTEAFF.

The CDR3 reads CASSPASGTVYNSPLHF. CDR3 nucleotide sequence: TGTGCCAGCTCACCAGCTAGCGGGACAGTCTATAATTCACCCCTCCACTTT. The gene calls are TRBV18 and TRBJ1-6; 7 bases line up with TRBD1. With 2 bases clipped from V and 3 bases from J, the junction kept 7 bases outside the gene matches. The CDR3 is 17 amino acids. Germline V CDR1 and CDR2: KGHSH, LQKENI.

This clone appeared a single time. This chain links TRBV11-2 with TRBJ2-7; TRBD2 matches at 11 bases. Trimming cost V 3 bases and J 3 bases; bases outside gene matches: 4. Germline V CDR1 and CDR2: SGHAT, FQNNGV. The CDR3 contains 15 residues. The CDR3 sequence is CASSFGTSGFYEQYF. The CDR3 DNA sequence: TGTGCCAGCAGCTTCGGGACTAGCGGTTTCTACGAGCAGTACTTC.

CDR3 residues: CASSGISGRSYNEQFF. The CDR3 DNA sequence: TGTGCCAGCAGTGGTATAAGCGGGAGGTCCTACAATGAGCAGTTCTTC. This chain uses TRBV6-4 with TRBJ2-1, with 9 bases matching TRBD2. Germline CDR1 MRHNA, CDR2 SNTAGT. With V trimmed by 4 bases and J by 1 base, 5 bases remained unmatched. This CDR3 region has 16 residues.

V is TRBV5-1 and J is TRBJ2-3, with D possibly matching TRBD1 (5 bases). Trimming pared 4 bases from V and 0 bases from J, leaving 18 bases between. CDR1 and CDR2 (germline): SGHRS, YFSETQ. The CDR3 loop spans 17 amino acids. The CDR3, as DNA: TGCGCCAGCAGCCCTCAATGGGGCGGCTCTAGCACAGATACGCAGTATTTT. It translates to CASSPQWGGSSTDTQYF.